This T cell receptor beta chain was profiled in a study of PD-1 blockade in classical Hodgkin lymphoma (dated by TCRdb to 2020 to 2021). Notes on the research overall: Nivolumab dosing was 3 mg/kg intravenously every 2 weeks, continuing until either disease progression or unacceptable toxicity. A peripheral blood immune signature of response to PD-1 blockade in classical Hodgkin lymphoma was defined using TCR beta sequencing and CyTOF. What the work shows at the level of the full study, not this receptor alone: Trial patients achieving complete response had baseline diversity similar to newly diagnosed patients, whereas partial responders and progressors had significantly lower diversity. CD4+ but not CD8+ TCR diversity rose significantly by C4D1 (p=0.0027 vs p=0.16), most apparent in complete responders (p=0.02). The study was limited to a single clinical trial cohort, and causes of repertoire differences, possibly disease activity or prior therapy, remained undefined. Diversity was lower in patients who began nivolumab less than 1 year after ASCT, so these patients were left out of later analyses to avoid confounding by immune reconstitution. Newly diagnosed patients were reported to have lower baseline TCR diversity than healthy donors, and relapsed/refractory patients were reported to have lower baseline TCR diversity still.

The sample's time point, from its label and the paper: cycle 4 day 1 (C4D1), after more than 5 weeks of nivolumab. All trial patients had relapsed after autologous stem cell transplantation, with cohorts A, B and C differing in prior brentuximab vedotin exposure. The trial cohort was composed of under 70 patients with relapsed/refractory classical Hodgkin lymphoma, for whom complete response, partial response or progressive disease was recorded as best overall response. Trial patients were treated with single-agent nivolumab in the multi-cohort phase II CheckMate 205 trial. An independent review committee assessed best overall response by applying the 2007 International Working Group response criteria. Trial PBMCs were collected immediately before nivolumab initiation (C1D1) and during therapy at cycle 2 day 1 and cycle 4 day 1. Peripheral blood was collected in 8 mL Vacutainer Cell Preparation Tubes, from which PBMCs were isolated by centrifugation and then cryopreserved.

As encoded in the germline V gene, CDR1 is SGDLS while CDR2 is YYNGEE. Trimming takes 0 bases from V and 11 bases from J, and the germline ends sit 9 bases apart. Taken from cysteine to phenylalanine, the CDR3 has 13 residues. This entry keeps only the CDR3 DNA: 39 bases, framed from base 1. The Qiagen DNeasy kit was used to extract genomic DNA both from unsorted PBMCs and from the negatively selected CD4+ and CD8+ fractions. Using primers that anneal to V and J segments, immunoSEQ multiplex PCR amplified the TCR beta CDR3 regions. Amplification bias was minimized using a synthetic immune receptor repertoire, and residual bias was removed computationally after sequencing. In the paper's pipeline: Repertoire diversity was quantified as the Shannon entropy index using custom Python scripts. Unsorted, CD4+ and CD8+ repertoires were analyzed separately, except for combined analyses in which CD4+ and CD8+ sequences were merged in silico. Clonal expansion was defined as a frequency increase of at least 2-fold after treatment compared with C1D1, and clones undetected at baseline were assigned a pseudocount of 0.5. Singleton clones were defined as clones with 0 or 1 copy at C1D1, and non-singleton clones were defined as clones with 2 or more copies. Clones expanded in unsorted samples were assigned a CD4+, CD8+ or unknown annotation through matching of protein sequences in sorted samples from the same patient. Wilcoxon tests on paired samples were used to test diversity changes from C1D1 to C4D1. TCRdb stores this immuneACCESS table with in-frame sequences only. Part of the clones is absent; in the studies checked, under half of the shortfall reflects unresolved V genes, and no reason is known for the rest. V, J and clone size are those of that table, while D and trimming were read from the DNA. Here the sample has tens of thousands of clones; 80% occur a single time. Roughly a fifth of the sample comes from the top ten.

Regarding this clone: Its antigen remains undetermined. No base quality values were provided; no much bigger clone lies one nucleotide off.

The chain uses TRBV9 and TRBJ2-6; a tentative D match to TRBD2 spans 5 bases. The sequence came from a human donor with classical Hodgkin lymphoma. The sequencing used peripheral blood mononuclear cells (PBMCs), collected before the fourth cycle of nivolumab. The CDR3 sequence is CASSVVEDYVLTF. The nucleotide sequence reads TGTGCCAGCAGCGTAGTGGAGGATTACGTCCTGACTTTC.